This TCR beta chain was sequenced in a study of cytomegalovirus exposure and HLA in healthy donors. Whole-study results and caveats: Three CMV-associated chains proved CMV antigen-specific in vitro.

As to this clone: What it recognizes is unknown.

The data were produced by immunoSEQ multiplex PCR, yet TCRdb's version contains in-frame clones alone and is incomplete. This table holds 120,000 or so clones, roughly 95% found once. CDR1 is MNHEY, CDR2 SVGAGI, per germline. This CDR3 has 13 amino acids. Trimming left V 7 bases short and J 7 bases short, with 14 bases between. The chain joins TRBV6-5 to TRBJ2-1, with D tentatively TRBD2 (5 bases). Material: PBMCs. The TCR originated in a young man in good health and CMV-seronegative. The CDR3 nucleotides read TGTGCCAGCACCACCGGCGGCGGGAATGAGCAGTTCTTC. Translating gives CASTTGGGNEQFF.